This TCR beta chain stems from a study of control samples from healthy donors and cancer patients. Trimming took 2 bases from V and 4 from J, leaving 12 bases between them. This CDR3 has 15 amino acids. Germline V lookup: CDR1 MGHRA, CDR2 YSYEKL. Profiling relied on immunoSEQ multiplex PCR, and the TCRdb table lists in-frame clones only, not all of them. The sample includes about 98,000 clones, roughly four fifths of them seen just once. This clone was observed a handful of times. The chain combines TRBV4-1 with TRBJ1-3; D call uncertain. The receptor was derived from a man in his fifties or sixties in good health. Material for sequencing was blood. CDR3 amino acids: CASSQLRFGGNTIYF. CDR3 in DNA: TGCGCCAGCAGCCAATTGCGATTTGGAGGAAACACCATATATTTT.